Sequencing of this T cell receptor (beta chain) was carried out in a study of post-analysis software for immune sequencing data. Study-level findings and limits: TRBV5-6, TRBV5-1 and TRBV20-1 were among five TRBV segments more frequent in patients than controls. When compared against controls, multiple sclerosis patients showed significantly lower normalized Chao1 diversity.

cDNA libraries for TCR beta contained unique molecular identifiers. TCRdb reprocessed the PCR reads with MiXCR, giving one entry per CDR3 protein. The data hold fewer than 850,000 distinct CDR3 sequences, with just under 30% observed a single time. Notes on this clonotype: Its antigen is still unknown.

The length of the CDR3 is 15 residues. Germline values: CDR1 DFQATT, CDR2 SNEGSKA (reference sequence). V lost 0 bases to trimming and J lost 0 bases; unmatched junction nucleotides: 5. Specimen: blood. The chain is built from TRBV20-1 and TRBJ2-7; TRBD2 matches at 7 bases. The source is a girl under 18 with multiple sclerosis. The chain's CDR3 is CSARDSSGASYEQYF. The CDR3 nucleotides read TGCAGTGCTAGAGATTCTAGCGGAGCCTCCTACGAGCAGTACTTC.